This TCR beta chain came from a study of OX40 agonist ivuxolimab in advanced cancers. Study information: Across the patients, intravenous ivuxolimab was delivered every 2 weeks at 0.01 to 10 mg/kg. Broader study findings: Several nonresponders also turned out to have low normalized T-cell clonal expansion. On average, CD8+ T cells showed a greater number of expanded clones than CD4+.

Produced via immunoSEQ multiplex PCR; TCRdb's table is partial and in-frame only. The sample lists tens of thousands of clones, about 88% occurring once. CDR3 size: 16 residues. Trimming shortened V by 7 bases and J by 5 bases, and 24 bases separated the two germline ends. The germline V gene encodes CDR1 SGHDT and CDR2 YYEEEE. Patients with autoimmune history or systemic immunosuppression were excluded. With regard to this clone: Its antigen remains unidentified.

The chain employs TRBV5-6 and TRBJ2-5, with a possible D match to TRBD1 (5 bases). The source was CD4+ or CD8+ T cells sorted from blood, collected in a trial of the OX40 agonist ivuxolimab. The clonotype originates from an adult with an advanced solid tumor such as melanoma, head and neck, liver or kidney cancer. The CDR3 DNA reads TGTGCCAGCGGCCCCCCTCGGCAGGGTCGGATCGAGACCCAGTACTTC. This encodes CASGPPRQGRIETQYF.